This paragraph covers one T cell receptor beta chain sequence. This sample is part of a study of T cell changes during pregnancy in multiple sclerosis. Clones were sequenced by immunoSEQ multiplex PCR, and TCRdb holds only the in-frame ones, with some missing. The repertoire consists of 60,000 to 80,000 clones, with less than 90% occurring once and the leading ten covering 3% to 3.5%. CDR1 is SGDLS and CDR2 is YYNGEE in the germline V gene. The CDR3 is 14 residues long. V was shortened by 2 bases and J by 5 bases, with 13 bases between the two germline ends. The receptor was isolated from a female donor with multiple sclerosis, enrolled in a pregnancy study. The J gene is TRBJ1-1, the V gene TRBV9; D is possibly TRBD1 (5 bases). The source material was peripheral blood, sampled before pregnancy. CDR3 nucleotide sequence: TGTGCCAGCAGCGTGGCGGGGGGTAGGACTGAAGCTTTCTTT. It codes for CASSVAGGRTEAFF.